Listed below are T cell receptor beta chains from one sample, sequenced in a study of shared clonotypes between healthy human individuals. Method: immunoSEQ multiplex PCR; TCRdb's copy keeps in-frame clones and lacks some. The data contain 2 million to 2.5 million clones, 90% to 97% of them seen just once; the ten biggest clones take up less than 0.15%. The sequencing sample was made of naive CD4+ T cells sorted from blood. These TCRs come from a young man in good health. Both conserved end residues are part of each CDR3. D genes are given only for firm matches. Clone size, where shown, is once, few, many, or a class for clones that have expanded.

J gene | V gene | D gene | CDR3 length | clone size | CDR3 protein | CDR3 DNA
TRBJ1-2 | TRBV5-4 | - | 12 | - | CASSLARDGYTF | TGTGCCAGCAGCTTGGCCAGGGATGGCTACACCTTC
TRBJ2-1 | TRBV4-1 | - | 11 | - | CASSRRNEQFF | TGCGCCAGCAGCCGGCGGAATGAGCAGTTCTTC
TRBJ1-3 | TRBV18 | TRBD1 | 15 | - | CASSPLTGSGNTIYF | TGTGCCAGCTCACCGCTGACAGGGTCCGGAAACACCATATATTTT
TRBJ1-3 | TRBV7-9 | - | 15 | - | CASSKQGFSGNTIYF | TGTGCCAGCAGCAAACAGGGCTTCTCTGGAAACACCATATATTTT
TRBJ1-1 | TRBV4-1 | - | 17 | - | CASSQEGGGTLNTEAFF | TGCGCCAGCAGCCAAGAAGGAGGGGGAACTCTGAACACTGAAGCTTTCTTT
TRBJ1-1 | TRBV27 | - | 16 | once | CASSLKPRLMNTEAFF | TGTGCCAGCAGTTTAAAGCCAAGGTTAATGAACACTGAAGCTTTCTTT
TRBJ1-2 | TRBV20-1 | - | 11 | - | CSAAGPYGYTF | TGCAGTGCAGCCGGACCTTATGGCTACACCTTC
TRBJ2-5 | TRBV7-9 | - | 14 | - | CASSLNWIQETQYF | TGTGCCAGCAGCTTAAACTGGATCCAAGAGACCCAGTACTTC
TRBJ2-5 | TRBV6-1 | TRBD1 | 15 | - | CASSEDPGGGKTQYF | TGTGCCAGCAGTGAAGACCCAGGGGGCGGAAAGACCCAGTACTTC
TRBJ2-1 | TRBV6-7 | TRBD1 | 18 | - | CASSTNPLGAGGHNEQFF | TGTGCCAGCAGTACGAATCCGTTGGGGGCAGGGGGCCACAATGAGCAGTTCTTC
TRBJ1-2 | TRBV7-8 | TRBD1 | 15 | once | CASSLVGQGNYGYTF | TGTGCCAGCAGCTTAGTAGGACAGGGGAACTATGGCTACACCTTC
TRBJ1-6 | TRBV5-4 | - | 14 | - | CASSLALETDSLHF | TGTGCCAGCAGCTTGGCCTTGGAGACAGACAGTCTCCACTTT
TRBJ2-5 | TRBV5-1 | - | 14 | - | CASSLAQGKKTQYF | TGCGCCAGCAGCTTGGCCCAGGGTAAAAAGACCCAGTACTTC
TRBJ2-2 | TRBV4-3 | - | 17 | - | CASSLRPAGENPGELFF | TGCGCCAGCAGCCTCCGCCCCGCAGGGGAAAACCCCGGGGAGCTGTTTTTT
TRBJ1-2 | TRBV6-1 | - | 15 | once | CASSATGTEVYGYTF | TGTGCCAGCAGCGCGACCGGGACCGAGGTCTATGGCTACACCTTC
TRBJ2-5 | TRBV7-2 | - | 14 | - | CASSSRDFQETQYF | TGTGCCAGCAGCTCCAGGGACTTCCAAGAGACCCAGTACTTC
TRBJ2-7 | TRBV6-5 | TRBD1 | 15 | once | CASSYLGQEPYEQYF | TGTGCCAGCAGTTACTTGGGACAGGAACCCTACGAGCAGTACTTC
TRBJ2-4 | TRBV7-8 | - | 17 | - | CASSPRGGTVAKNIQYF | TGTGCCAGCAGTCCCCGGGGCGGGACAGTAGCCAAAAACATTCAGTACTTC
TRBJ2-4 | TRBV5-1 | - | 16 | - | CASSLEANLAKNIQYF | TGCGCCAGCAGCTTGGAGGCCAATCTAGCCAAAAACATTCAGTACTTC
TRBJ2-1 | TRBV6-5 | - | 13 | - | CASSYIPGNEQFF | TGTGCCAGCAGTTACATCCCAGGGAATGAGCAGTTCTTC
TRBJ1-2 | TRBV7-3 | TRBD1 | 16 | - | CASSPRQGLPNYGYTF | TGTGCCAGCAGCCCCAGACAGGGACTCCCTAACTATGGCTACACCTTC
TRBJ2-1 | TRBV12-5 | TRBD2 | 16 | - | CASGLVLAGHYNEQFF | TGTGCTAGTGGTTTGGTACTAGCGGGTCACTACAATGAGCAGTTCTTC
TRBJ2-5 | TRBV15 | TRBD1 | 15 | - | CATSRDPGGEETQYF | TGTGCCACCAGCAGAGACCCAGGGGGCGAAGAGACCCAGTACTTC
TRBJ2-5 | TRBV7-9 | - | 15 | - | CASSFRGDSQETQYF | TGTGCCAGCAGTTTTCGCGGGGACAGCCAAGAGACCCAGTACTTC
TRBJ2-4 | TRBV5-1 | - | 15 | - | CASSLEGTPKNIQYF | TGCGCCAGCAGCTTGGAGGGCACCCCCAAAAACATTCAGTACTTC
TRBJ2-2 | TRBV6-5 | - | 13 | - | CASSYPNTGELFF | TGTGCCAGCAGTTACCCGAACACCGGGGAGCTGTTTTTT
TRBJ2-3 | TRBV9 | - | 14 | - | CASSVGGGPDTQYF | TGTGCCAGCAGCGTGGGAGGGGGCCCAGATACGCAGTATTTT